This paragraph reports one T cell receptor beta chain. Germline V gene data show CDR1 as GTSNPN and CDR2 as SVGIG (reference sequence). This CDR3 has 13 residues. V trimming: 4 bases; J trimming: 4 bases; junction bases outside the gene matches: 0. The sample originates from a study of PD-1 blockade in classical Hodgkin lymphoma. Using immunoSEQ multiplex PCR, the repertoire was profiled, and TCRdb retains in-frame clones only, with some absent. The table includes 17,000 or so clones, roughly 87% detected once. Documented time point: newly diagnosed, previously untreated cHL patient sample. J is TRBJ2-1 and V is TRBV30; 11 nucleotides align to TRBD2. The sequence came from a human donor with classical Hodgkin lymphoma. Material for sequencing was peripheral blood mononuclear cells (PBMCs). The CDR3 coding sequence is TGTGCCTGGACTAGCGGGAGGTACAATGAGCAGTTCTTC. This encodes CAWTSGRYNEQFF. Supplemented by reference TRBV30 and TRBJ2-1, the full variable domain reads SQTIHQWPATLVQPVGSPLSLECTVEGTSNPNLYWYRQAAGRGLQLLFYSVGIGQISSEVPQNLSASRPQDRQFILSSKKLLLSDSGFYLCAWTSGRYNEQFFGPGTRLTVL.